These 31 T cell receptor beta chains were all obtained from the same sample, sequenced in a study of blood T cell repertoires in COVID-19. Assay used: immunoSEQ multiplex PCR; TCRdb lists only in-frame clones, some missing. The sample consists of around 220,000 clones, nearly 90% of them appearing once. Sequenced input: peripheral blood. The receptors originated from a woman in her thirties or forties who had recovered from COVID-19.

The chain recombines TRBV14 with TRBJ2-1, with 8 bases identical to TRBD1. The CDR3 is 15 residues long. Germline CDR1 is SGHDN and CDR2 is FVKESK. The V gene end was trimmed by 1 base and the J gene end by 4 bases; junction bases not matched to a gene: 3. CDR3 protein: CASSQGQGAYNEQFF. For the CDR3, the DNA is TGTGCCAGCAGCCAAGGGCAGGGGGCGTACAATGAGCAGTTCTTC.

The sample holds a few counts of this clone. CDR3 amino acids: CASSLDSITYEQYF. CDR3 nucleotide sequence: TGCGCCAGCAGCTTGGACAGCATAACCTACGAGCAGTACTTC. V gene TRBV5-1 combines with J gene TRBJ2-7; D is uncertain. CDR1 and CDR2 from the germline V gene are SGHRS and YFSETQ. V was trimmed by 0 bases and J by 2 bases, leaving 9 bases between them. The CDR3 is 14 amino acids.

Relative to its sample, this clone is medium-sized. The rearrangement joins TRBV7-8 to TRBJ2-1; 12 positions agree with TRBD2. V shed 5 bases, J shed 8 bases, and the junction held 7 bases outside the gene matches. Looked up from germline, CDR1 is SGHVS and CDR2 is FQNEAQ. The CDR3 consists of 15 residues. CDR3 loop: CASSGQGLAGHEQFF. The CDR3 DNA follows: TGTGCCAGCAGCGGACAGGGACTAGCGGGCCATGAGCAGTTCTTC. The full variable domain, in which reference TRBV7-8 and TRBJ2-1 provide the parts outside the CDR3, is GAGVSQSPRYKVAKRGQDVALRCDPISGHVSLFWYQQALGQGPEFLTYFQNEAQLDKSGLPSDRFFAERPEGSVSTLKIQRTQQEDSAVYLCASSGQGLAGHEQFFGPGTRLTVL.

The chain joins TRBV27 to TRBJ2-3; D call uncertain. CDR3 length: 15 amino acids. Germline lookup yields CDR1 MNHEY and CDR2 SMNVEV (reference sequence). The V end lost 3 bases, the J end lost 1 base, and 11 bases lay between the germline ends. In DNA, the CDR3 is TGTGCCAGCAGTTTCGCCTATCAGGGCACAGATACGCAGTATTTT. It translates to CASSFAYQGTDTQYF.

The chain recombines TRBV3-1 (or the pseudogene TRBV3-2) with TRBJ2-7, with 8 positions matching TRBD1. Trimming at V came to 7 bases and at J to 7 bases, leaving 12 bases not matched to a gene. Looked up from germline, CDR1 is LGHDT and CDR2 is YNNKEL (reference sequence). The CDR3 has 14 amino acids. CDR3 sequence (DNA): TGTGCCAGCACGCCCAGGGGGCGATCGGGAGAGCAGTACTTC. Its protein product is CASTPRGRSGEQYF.

The chain uses TRBV30 and TRBJ2-7; 8 bases agree with TRBD1. V lost 5 bases and J lost 1; bases outside the gene matches: 7. Germline CDR1 GTSNPN, CDR2 SVGIG (reference sequence). The CDR3 loop spans 14 amino acids. CDR3 in amino acids: CAWERRDRSYEQYF. The CDR3, as DNA: TGTGCCTGGGAAAGGAGGGACAGGTCCTACGAGCAGTACTTC.

The table lists this clone with a few counts. The chain has TRBV7-2 and TRBJ2-7; D possibly corresponds to TRBD2 (6 bases). V was shortened by 1 base and J by 5 bases, with 12 bases between the two germline ends. Germline CDR1 reads SGHTA; CDR2 reads FQGNSA. The CDR3 is 14 amino acids. This chain's CDR3 is CASSLGGVGNEQYF. CDR3 nucleotides: TGTGCCAGCAGCTTAGGGGGGGTCGGGAACGAGCAGTACTTC.

The chain carries TRBV20-1 and TRBJ2-1, with D maybe TRBD2 (5 bases). V was trimmed by 3 bases and J by 7 bases, leaving 16 bases between them. This CDR3 has 14 amino acids. Germline lookup yields CDR1 DFQATT and CDR2 SNEGSKA (reference sequence). The CDR3 sequence: CSASHERILNEQFF. The CDR3, as DNA: TGCAGTGCTAGTCATGAGCGGATTTTGAATGAGCAGTTCTTC.

The rearrangement uses TRBV4-3 and TRBJ2-3; TRBD1 agrees at 9 bases. The CDR3 contains 17 residues. With V trimmed by 1 base and J by 5 bases, 10 bases remained unmatched. Germline CDR1 is LGHNA and CDR2 is YSLEER. The CDR3 nucleotides are TGCGCCAGCAGCCAAGCGGGACAGGGCCCCGGTGGAGATACGCAGTATTTT. It translates to CASSQAGQGPGGDTQYF.

This chain links TRBV7-6 with TRBJ1-2, with 7 bases aligning to TRBD1. Germline trimming cut 5 bases from V and 2 bases from J; bases unmatched to any gene: 11. Germline-derived CDR1 and CDR2 are SGHVS and FNYEAQ. CDR3 length: 16 residues. CDR3 nucleotide sequence: TGTGCCAGCAGCCCAACTGGGGGCAGGGGGAACTATGGCTACACCTTC. This codes for CASSPTGGRGNYGYTF. The full variable domain, completed using reference TRBV7-6 and TRBJ1-2, is GAGVSQSPRYKVTKRGQDVALRCDPISGHVSLYWYRQALGQGPEFLTYFNYEAQQDKSGLPNDRFSAERPEGSISTLTIQRTEQRDSAMYRCASSPTGGRGNYGYTFGSGTRLTVV.

The rearrangement uses TRBV19 and TRBJ1-2; tentatively, D is TRBD1 (6 bases). This CDR3 is 13 amino acids long. Between the trimmed V and J ends, which lost 10 bases and 2 bases, there was a span of 14 bases. The germline gives CDR1 LNHDA, CDR2 SQIVND (reference sequence). DNA of the CDR3: TGTGCCACACAGCGGGGACAAAACTATGGCTACACCTTC. Residues: CATQRGQNYGYTF.

The J gene is TRBJ2-1, the V gene TRBV6-5, with a tentative D call TRBD1 (6 bases). Looked up from germline, CDR1 is MNHEY and CDR2 is SVGAGI. There are 11 residues in the CDR3. V was clipped by 10 bases and J by 5 bases, with 9 bases between them. DNA of the CDR3: TGTGCCACGGACAGCCACAATGAGCAGTTCTTC. Its translation: CATDSHNEQFF.

The rearrangement joins TRBV20-1 to TRBJ1-2; 8 nucleotides align to TRBD1. The V gene end was trimmed by 3 bases and the J gene end by 0 bases; junction bases not matched to a gene: 3. Germline CDR1 and CDR2: DFQATT and SNEGSKA (reference sequence). The CDR3 contains 14 residues. CDR3 loop: CSASLQGANYGYTF. The CDR3 nucleotides are TGCAGTGCTAGTTTACAGGGGGCTAACTATGGCTACACCTTC.

The chain couples TRBV5-1 to TRBJ2-1, with TRBD2 matching over 10 bases. The trim removed 7 bases at V and 9 bases at J, leaving 16 bases unmatched. This CDR3 has 16 amino acids. CDR1 and CDR2 (germline): SGHRS, YFSETQ. CDR3 residues: CASQALSSGSFREQFF. The CDR3 DNA is TGCGCCAGCCAAGCTTTATCTAGCGGGAGTTTTCGTGAGCAGTTCTTC.

The chain uses TRBV5-1 and TRBJ1-4; D possibly corresponds to TRBD1 (6 bases). V lost 4 bases and J lost 1, with 8 bases in between. CDR1 is SGHRS, CDR2 YFSETQ, per germline. The CDR3 is 14 residues long. CDR3 nucleotides: TGCGCCAGCAGCAAAGGGGGAACTAATGAAAAACTGTTTTTT. This translates into CASSKGGTNEKLFF.

The chain has TRBV19 and TRBJ1-2, with TRBD1 as a possible D gene (5 bases). The length of the CDR3 is 11 residues. Germline assignment: CDR1 LNHDA and CDR2 SQIVND (reference sequence). Trimming removed 4 bases at V and 8 bases at J, with 8 bases between. The CDR3, as DNA: TGTGCCAGTAGTAGGGGGGACGGCTACACCTTC. It translates to CASSRGDGYTF.

The rearrangement joins TRBV7-8 to TRBJ1-2; no reliable D call. The CDR3 runs 13 residues. The ends were cut back, 2 bases at V and 2 bases at J, with 6 bases in the middle. The germline V gene has CDR1 SGHVS and CDR2 FQNEAQ. CDR3 in DNA: TGTGCCAGCAGCTTATCTCTGAACTATGGCTACACCTTC. Translation gives CASSLSLNYGYTF.

The chain couples TRBV6-2 or TRBV6-3 to TRBJ1-5, with 7 nucleotides matching TRBD1. The CDR3 length is 14 residues. V gave up 2 bases and J gave up 7 bases; unmatched junction bases: 5. The germline V gene has CDR1 MNHEY and CDR2 SVGEGT. The CDR3 protein is CASSYTGVRQPQHF. CDR3 DNA: TGTGCCAGCAGTTACACAGGGGTCAGGCAGCCCCAGCATTTT.

This chain joins TRBV24-1 and TRBJ1-6; 7 nucleotides line up with TRBD1. The V segment lost 2 bases and the J segment 11 bases; nucleotides outside the gene matches: 5. Looked up from germline, CDR1 is KGHDR and CDR2 is SFDVKD. The CDR3 is 14 residues long. CDR3 sequence (DNA): TGTGCCACCAGTGATTCGACAGGGTCGGCACCCCTCCACTTT. It specifies CATSDSTGSAPLHF.

This clone was found once. The rearrangement joins TRBV30 to TRBJ2-5; 10 nucleotides align to TRBD2. With V trimmed by 2 bases and J by 1 base, 4 bases remained unmatched. Germline V CDR1 and CDR2: GTSNPN, SVGIG (reference sequence). CDR3 length: 15 residues. The CDR3 coding sequence is TGTGCCTGGAGTAAACTAGCGGGGACCCAAGAGACCCAGTACTTC. Translation: CAWSKLAGTQETQYF.

The rearrangement joins TRBV7-8 to TRBJ2-7; 11 bases map to TRBD1. Looked up from germline, CDR1 is SGHVS and CDR2 is FQNEAQ. CDR3 size: 15 residues. J lost 5 bases, V lost 3 bases, and 6 bases had no gene match. The CDR3: CASSFRDRGAHEQYF. CDR3 DNA: TGTGCCAGCAGCTTCAGGGACAGGGGGGCCCACGAGCAGTACTTC.

J is TRBJ2-5 and V is TRBV27; TRBD1 matches at 10 bases. This CDR3 contains 15 residues. Germline V gene data show CDR1 as MNHEY and CDR2 as SMNVEV (reference sequence). Trimming cost V 4 bases and J 6 bases; bases outside gene matches: 8. The CDR3 sequence: CASSSDRGLEKTQYF. CDR3 DNA sequence: TGTGCCAGCAGTTCGGACAGGGGGTTGGAGAAGACCCAGTACTTC.

The chain joins TRBV9 to TRBJ2-5, with TRBD1 matching 8 bases. CDR1 is SGDLS, CDR2 YYNGEE, per germline. The CDR3 runs to 18 residues. V lost 0 bases and J lost 1; bases outside the gene matches: 11. This CDR3 reads CASSVVRRGRLTQETQYF. CDR3 DNA: TGTGCCAGCAGCGTAGTTCGCAGGGGGCGACTCACCCAAGAGACCCAGTACTTC. Variable domain in full (rest from reference TRBV9 and TRBJ2-5): DSGVTQTPKHLITATGQRVTLRCSPRSGDLSVYWYQQSLDQGLQFLIQYYNGEERAKGNILERFSAQQFPDLHSELNLSSLELGDSALYFCASSVVRRGRLTQETQYFGPGTRLLVL.

This clone has only a few counts. The rearrangement uses TRBV9 and TRBJ2-1; 7 bases agree with TRBD2. Germline V gives CDR1 SGDLS, CDR2 YYNGEE. This CDR3 spans 16 amino acids. J lost 0 bases, V lost 3 bases, and 6 bases had no gene match. DNA for the CDR3: TGTGCCAGCAGCGAAATAGCGGGTTCCTCCTACAATGAGCAGTTCTTC. Translation: CASSEIAGSSYNEQFF.

The chain employs TRBV28 and TRBJ2-1; 12 bases are shared with TRBD1. From germline, CDR1 is MDHEN and CDR2 SYDVKM. V lost 5 bases, J lost 8 bases, and 13 bases stayed unmatched. The CDR3 has 17 residues. Here the CDR3 DNA reads TGTGCCAGCAGTGCAAGTCCCGGGACAGGGGGCGTGGATGAGCAGTTCTTC. It encodes CASSASPGTGGVDEQFF.

This clone was detected only once. The chain recombines TRBV4-2 with TRBJ2-2; TRBD2 matches at 7 bases. Germline values: CDR1 LGHNA, CDR2 YNFKEQ. V shed 0 bases and J 8 bases; nucleotides not matched to a gene: 12. CDR3 length: 17 residues. CDR3 nucleotides: TGTGCCAGCAGCCAAGACAATGGGAGGGTGTACGGGGGGGAGCTGTTTTTT. This encodes CASSQDNGRVYGGELFF.

This chain uses TRBV10-2 with TRBJ2-1; TRBD2 aligns across 9 bases. Germline lookup yields CDR1 WSHSY and CDR2 SAAADI. This CDR3 comprises 14 residues. The V and J ends lost 7 bases and 6 bases, in that order; junction bases with no gene match: 7. CDR3 nucleotides: TGCGCCAGCAATTTTCTAGCGGGACCCAATGAGCAGTTCTTC. Residues: CASNFLAGPNEQFF.

V gene TRBV11-2 combines with J gene TRBJ1-2; tentative D call: TRBD1 (5 bases). Germline CDR1 and CDR2: SGHAT and FQNNGV. V lost 5 bases and J lost 0, with 10 bases in between. The length of the CDR3 is 14 residues. CDR3 in DNA: TGTGCCAGCAGCCGCCAGACAGCTAACTATGGCTACACCTTC. This codes for CASSRQTANYGYTF.

This chain uses TRBV24-1 with TRBJ2-5; 9 bases line up with TRBD1. The CDR3 length is 16 residues. J lost 3 bases, V lost 4 bases, and 8 bases had no gene match. Germline loops: CDR1 KGHDR, CDR2 SFDVKD. CDR3 loop: CATSENHRGREETQYF. CDR3 DNA sequence: TGTGCCACCAGTGAGAACCACAGGGGGCGGGAAGAGACCCAGTACTTC.

The chain uses TRBV19 and TRBJ2-7; TRBD1 is a possible D gene (5 bases). Germline V gene lookup returns CDR1 LNHDA and CDR2 SQIVND (reference sequence). CDR3 size: 16 residues. Trimming removed 5 bases from V and 2 bases from J, with 19 bases in between. CDR3 in amino acids: CASSDGWQGKAYEQYF. In nucleotides, the CDR3 is TGTGCCAGTAGTGACGGATGGCAGGGTAAGGCCTACGAGCAGTACTTC.

The chain couples TRBV3-1 (or the pseudogene TRBV3-2) to TRBJ1-2, with D unresolved. Trimming stripped 1 base from V and 4 bases from J, with 19 bases between. Germline CDR1 LGHDT, CDR2 YNNKEL (reference sequence). The CDR3 has 17 residues. Here the CDR3 DNA reads TGTGCCAGCAGCCAAGCGTACGATGAGGGTCCTCCCTATGGCTACACCTTC. It codes for CASSQAYDEGPPYGYTF.